Presented here are 29 T cell receptor beta chains from one specimen sequenced in a study of T-cell reconstitution after alpha-beta-depleted transplantation in children. Unique molecular identifiers were used to barcode this TCRbeta library. TCRdb fed the PCR reads into MiXCR, producing one record per CDR3 protein. This table has roughly 670,000 distinct CDR3 sequences, around 13% appearing once. The material was PBMCs, obtained before TCRalphabeta/CD19-depleted stem cell transplant. These receptors were taken from a girl between 2 and 10 years old with congenital amegakaryocytic thrombocytopenia, due to receive a stem cell transplant.

In this sample, this clonotype turned up many times. The chain links TRBV12-3 or TRBV12-4 to TRBJ2-7; D possibly corresponds to TRBD2 (6 bases). Trimming took off 7 bases at V and 1 base at J, with 14 bases between the two ends. The CDR3 totals 14 residues. The CDR3, as DNA: TGTGCCAGCAAGACCGGGGGTCGATCCTACGAGCAGTACTTC. It codes for CASKTGGRSYEQYF.

This clonotype has at least ten counts. The chain combines TRBV5-1 with TRBJ1-2; D may be TRBD1 (6 bases). V shed 0 bases and J shed 5 bases, with 11 bases lying between them. The CDR3 length is 14 residues. Looked up from germline, CDR1 is SGHRS and CDR2 is YFSETQ. The CDR3 DNA reads TGCGCCAGCAGCTTGGTTGGGACAAGATATGGCTACACCTTC. This codes for CASSLVGTRYGYTF.

This clonotype was detected ten times or more. This rearrangement joins TRBV29-1 to TRBJ2-7, with D uncertain. Trimming removed 5 bases from V and 0 bases from J, with 14 bases in between. Per the germline V gene, CDR1 is SQVTM and CDR2 is ANQGSEA. This CDR3 has 14 residues. CDR3 coding DNA: TGCAGCGTTCGAATAACAGTCGACTCCTACGAGCAGTACTTC. This codes for CSVRITVDSYEQYF.

This clonotype showed up many times. V gene TRBV20-1 combines with J gene TRBJ2-1, with D unresolved. CDR1 is DFQATT and CDR2 is SNEGSKA in the germline V gene (reference sequence). V lost 6 bases and J 5 bases, leaving 17 bases between the germline ends. The CDR3 sequence is 14 residues long. CDR3 DNA sequence: TGCAGTGCCCTCTCGCGCGGAGAAAACAATGAGCAGTTCTTC. This encodes CSALSRGENNEQFF.

In its sample, this clonotype was seen many times. The chain joins TRBV11-2 to TRBJ2-6; D not certain. This CDR3 comprises 13 residues. V was cut by 8 bases and J by 4 bases, with 9 bases left in between. The germline gives CDR1 SGHAT, CDR2 FQNNGV. In DNA form, the CDR3 reads TGTGCCAGCGGGCCTTCCGGGGCCAACGTCCTGACTTTC. This sequence encodes CASGPSGANVLTF.

This clonotype was counted at least ten times. The chain employs TRBV5-1 and TRBJ1-1, with 9 bases aligning to TRBD1. J was trimmed by 4 bases and V by 4 bases; bases with no gene match: 8. The CDR3 extends over 15 amino acids. Germline V gene data show CDR1 as SGHRS and CDR2 as YFSETQ. CDR3 bases: TGCGCCAGCAGCACTGGGGACAGGGTGGGCACTGAAGCTTTCTTT. This codes for CASSTGDRVGTEAFF.

This clonotype was counted a few times. The gene calls are TRBV30 and TRBJ1-1; D unclear. Deletions cut 0 bases from V and 7 bases from J, with 9 bases between. Germline CDR1 GTSNPN, CDR2 SVGIG (reference sequence). CDR3 size: 12 residues. The CDR3 nucleotides are TGTGCCTGGAGTGTAAAGGTTGGTGAAGCTTTCTTT. This gives the protein CAWSVKVGEAFF.

Concerning this clonotype itself: This sequence may be a read error, since a much larger clone differs from it by one base. The V call is TRBV5-6, the J call TRBJ1-1; no clear D. The germline V gene encodes CDR1 SGHDT and CDR2 YYEEEE. Trimming shortened V by 4 bases and J by 1 base, and 17 bases separated the two germline ends. The CDR3 runs to 16 residues. The CDR3 is CASSPQDDGPNTEAFF. The CDR3, as DNA: TGTGCCAGCAGCCCCCAGGATGACGGCCCGAACACTGAAGCTTTCTTT. Using reference TRBV5-6 and TRBJ1-1 for the parts outside the CDR3, the full variable domain is DAGVTQSPTHLIKTRGQQVTLRCSPKSGHDTVSWYQQALGQGPQFIFQYYEEEERQRGNFPDRFSGHQFPNYSSELNVNALLLGDSALYLCASSPQDDGPNTEAFFGQGTRLTVV.

This clonotype was observed many times. V is TRBV5-1 and J is TRBJ1-1; D is ambiguous. V lost 0 bases to trimming and J lost 4 bases, with 10 bases between them. Germline values: CDR1 SGHRS, CDR2 YFSETQ. This CDR3 is 14 amino acids long. CDR3 DNA: TGCGCCAGCAGCTTGGGGGGTATCGGCACTGAAGCTTTCTTT. This translates into CASSLGGIGTEAFF. Supplemented by reference TRBV5-1 and TRBJ1-1, the full variable domain reads KAGVTQTPRYLIKTRGQQVTLSCSPISGHRSVSWYQQTPGQGLQFLFEYFSETQRNKGNFPGRFSGRQFSNSRSEMNVSTLELGDSALYLCASSLGGIGTEAFFGQGTRLTVV.

This clonotype was recorded a few times. The gene calls are TRBV12-3 or TRBV12-4 and TRBJ1-2; a possible D gene is TRBD1 (5 bases). This CDR3 has 14 residues. The ends were cut back, 6 bases at V and 4 bases at J, with 15 bases in the middle. In nucleotides, the CDR3 is TGTGCCAGCAGCCTAACCGGTGACAGCTATGGCTACACCTTC. Amino acids: CASSLTGDSYGYTF.

This clonotype was seen repeatedly, ten times or more. This chain uses TRBV12-3 or TRBV12-4 with TRBJ2-1; 9 bases match TRBD1. The length of the CDR3 is 15 residues. After removal of 7 bases from V and 9 bases from J, the junction contained 13 bases not matched to a gene. The CDR3 sequence is CASNPGTGYWGEQFF. Here the CDR3 DNA reads TGTGCCAGCAATCCCGGGACAGGGTATTGGGGTGAGCAGTTCTTC.

The CDR3 region is CSVDLTRGTEAFF. Here the CDR3 DNA reads TGCAGCGTTGATCTGACGAGGGGTACTGAAGCTTTCTTT. V gene TRBV29-1 combines with J gene TRBJ1-1, with D perhaps TRBD1 (5 bases). The germline gives CDR1 SQVTM, CDR2 ANQGSEA. The CDR3 loop spans 13 amino acids. V lost 3 bases and J lost 5, with 13 bases in between. The full variable domain, completed using reference TRBV29-1 and TRBJ1-1, is SAVISQKPSRDICQRGTSLTIQCQVDSQVTMMFWYRQQPGQSLTLIATANQGSEATYESGFVIDKFPISRPNLTFSTLTVSNMSPEDSSIYLCSVDLTRGTEAFFGQGTRLTVV.

V is TRBV2 and J is TRBJ1-1; D gene ambiguous. Germline CDR1 is SNHLY and CDR2 is FYNNEI. The V and J ends lost 4 bases and 7 bases respectively, with 10 bases between them. This CDR3 is built from 12 residues. CDR3: CASSASRIEAFF. CDR3 coding DNA: TGTGCCAGCAGTGCGTCACGGATTGAAGCTTTCTTT.

This clonotype showed up many times. The gene calls are TRBV20-1 and TRBJ2-1; D uncertain. The CDR3 is made up of 11 amino acids. V lost 5 bases, J lost 6 bases, and 8 bases lay in between. CDR1 and CDR2 (germline): DFQATT, SNEGSKA (reference sequence). The CDR3 DNA follows: TGCAGTGCTGGTAGCAGCAATGAGCAGTTCTTC. Residues: CSAGSSNEQFF.

In this sample, this clonotype turned up many times. The genes are TRBV4-1 and TRBJ2-3, with unresolved D. This CDR3 region has 14 residues. The ends were cut back, 8 bases at V and 2 bases at J, with 14 bases in the middle. CDR1 is MGHRA and CDR2 is YSYEKL in the germline V gene. CDR3 protein: CASAPRYFTDTQYF. The CDR3 DNA reads TGCGCCAGCGCCCCAAGGTATTTCACAGATACGCAGTATTTT.

This clonotype appeared many times. The rearrangement links TRBV5-1 to TRBJ2-6; TRBD1 might be the D (6 bases). V lost 4 bases and J lost 0, with 20 bases in between. Germline V CDR1 and CDR2: SGHRS, YFSETQ. The CDR3 consists of 19 residues. CDR3: CASSPWTDQDSSGANVLTF. The DNA of the CDR3 is TGCGCCAGCAGCCCGTGGACAGACCAGGACAGCTCTGGGGCCAACGTCCTGACTTTC.

In this sample, this clonotype turned up many times. V usage is TRBV6-6 and J usage is TRBJ2-1, with D unresolved. The germline CDR1 and CDR2 sequences are MNHNY and SVGAGI (reference sequence). The CDR3 length is 12 residues. Between the trimmed V and J ends, which lost 5 bases and 6 bases, there was a span of 8 bases. In DNA, the CDR3 is TGTGCCAGCAGTCACCAGGTCAATGAGCAGTTCTTC. This gives the protein CASSHQVNEQFF.

As DNA, the CDR3 is TGCGCCAGCAGCTTCCTCCCGGGCCTCACAGATACGCAGTATTTT. Translated: CASSFLPGLTDTQYF. This chain connects TRBV5-1 to TRBJ2-3; no firm D call. In germline, CDR1 is SGHRS, CDR2 YFSETQ. The CDR3 is 15 residues long. The V end was cut by 2 bases, the J end by 2 bases, with 12 bases between.

This clonotype was recorded a few times. The chain couples TRBV20-1 to TRBJ2-2, with TRBD2 matching 7 bases. The V segment lost 3 bases and the J segment 1 base; nucleotides outside the gene matches: 5. The CDR3 is made up of 15 amino acids. The V gene's germline CDR1 is DFQATT and CDR2 SNEGSKA (reference sequence). In DNA form, the CDR3 reads TGCAGTGCTAGTGCAGCGGGGATGAACACCGGGGAGCTGTTTTTT. It translates to CSASAAGMNTGELFF.

At least ten counts were recorded for this clonotype. The CDR3 coding sequence is TGCAGCGCGTACGGGCTCCTTAGAGATGAGCAGTTCTTC. Its protein product is CSAYGLLRDEQFF. The chain recombines TRBV29-1 with TRBJ2-1; D not certain. Germline V gene data show CDR1 as SQVTM and CDR2 as ANQGSEA. The length of the CDR3 is 13 residues. V gave up 7 bases and J gave up 8 bases, with 18 bases separating them.

V usage is TRBV9 and J usage is TRBJ2-3; TRBD2 agrees at 10 bases. This CDR3 has 20 amino acids. Germline V CDR1 and CDR2: SGDLS, YYNGEE. V trimming: 3 bases; J trimming: 5 bases; junction bases outside the gene matches: 21. CDR3 sequence: CASSAEYPGLADMALDTQYF. DNA for the CDR3: TGTGCCAGCAGCGCCGAATATCCTGGACTAGCGGATATGGCCCTAGATACGCAGTATTTT.

This clonotype was detected many times. This sequence joins TRBV29-1 and TRBJ1-4; D is unresolved. The CDR3 totals 11 residues. V dropped 5 bases and J dropped 8 bases, with 9 bases sitting between them. Germline CDR1 reads SQVTM; CDR2 reads ANQGSEA. CDR3 protein: CSVKVGEKLFF. The CDR3 DNA sequence: TGCAGCGTTAAAGTAGGAGAAAAACTGTTTTTT.

This chain joins TRBV20-1 and TRBJ2-3; 8 bases match TRBD2. The germline gives CDR1 DFQATT, CDR2 SNEGSKA (reference sequence). Losses at the gene ends were 0 bases for V and 0 bases for J; bases not matched to a gene: 11. The length of the CDR3 is 18 residues. In nucleotides, the CDR3 is TGCAGTGCTAGAGACCCGAAAGAGACTAGCGTAAGCACAGATACGCAGTATTTT. Translating gives CSARDPKETSVSTDTQYF.

This clonotype came up many times. The V gene is TRBV5-1, the J gene TRBJ2-7, with 7 bases identical to TRBD1. Germline values: CDR1 SGHRS, CDR2 YFSETQ. Unmatched junction bases numbered 5, after V lost 2 bases and J lost 3 bases. This CDR3 region has 14 residues. CDR3 nucleotide sequence: TGCGCCAGCAGCTTCGACAGGGTACGCTACGAGCAGTACTTC. Its protein is CASSFDRVRYEQYF.

This clonotype was seen many times. CDR3 residues: CSVLTGGYEQFF. CDR3 in DNA: TGCAGCGTCCTGACGGGCGGGTATGAGCAGTTCTTC. V usage is TRBV29-1 and J usage is TRBJ2-1; D might be TRBD2 (5 bases). Germline-derived CDR1 and CDR2 are SQVTM and ANQGSEA. The length of the CDR3 is 12 residues. V was shortened by 6 bases and J by 8 bases, with 14 bases between the two germline ends.

This clonotype was picked up many times. The chain combines TRBV10-3 with TRBJ1-2, with unresolved D. CDR1 is ENHRY and CDR2 is SYGVKD in the germline V gene. The length of the CDR3 is 15 residues. The V end lost 6 bases, the J end lost 1 base, and 15 bases lay between the germline ends. The CDR3 nucleotides read TGTGCCATCAGGGAGGAGGCCGGACTTAACTATGGCTACACCTTC. This encodes CAIREEAGLNYGYTF.

Many counts were recorded for this clonotype. V gene TRBV20-1 combines with J gene TRBJ1-5; weak D call: TRBD1 (5 bases). From germline, CDR1 is DFQATT and CDR2 SNEGSKA (reference sequence). V shed 3 bases and J shed 3 bases, with 12 bases lying between them. The CDR3 has 14 residues. The CDR3 DNA is TGCAGTGCTAGTACGGGGACCTTCAATCAGCCCCAGCATTTT. Translating gives CSASTGTFNQPQHF.

Concerning this clonotype itself: A much larger clone is a single base away; this may be a read error. The rearrangement joins TRBV5-1 to TRBJ2-1; D not certain. Germline V gene sequence: CDR1 SGHRS, CDR2 YFSETQ. The CDR3 contains 13 residues. The CDR3 here is CASSISPYNELFF. The CDR3 region has the DNA TGCGCCAGCAGTATATCCCCCTACAATGAGCTGTTCTTC.

This clonotype came up a few times. This sequence joins TRBV7-9 and TRBJ2-2; D unresolved. The germline V gene encodes CDR1 SEHNR and CDR2 FQNEAQ (reference sequence). The CDR3 is 15 residues long. Trimming removed 5 bases from V and 0 bases from J, with 10 bases in between. The CDR3: CASSRHGANTGELFF. The CDR3 DNA follows: TGTGCCAGCAGCCGACACGGAGCGAACACCGGGGAGCTGTTTTTT.